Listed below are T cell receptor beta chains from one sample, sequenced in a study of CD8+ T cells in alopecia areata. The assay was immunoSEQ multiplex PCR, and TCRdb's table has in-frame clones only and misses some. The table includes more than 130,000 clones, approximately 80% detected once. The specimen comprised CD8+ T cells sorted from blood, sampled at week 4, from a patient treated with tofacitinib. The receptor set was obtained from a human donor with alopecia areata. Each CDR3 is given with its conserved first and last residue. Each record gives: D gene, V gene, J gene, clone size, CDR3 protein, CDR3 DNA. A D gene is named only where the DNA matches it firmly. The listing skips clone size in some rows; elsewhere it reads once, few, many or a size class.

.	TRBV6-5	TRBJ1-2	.	CASTLGGGTYGYTF	TGTGCCAGCACCCTGGGGGGAGGGACCTATGGCTACACCTTC
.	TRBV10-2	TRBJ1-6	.	CASTPSRTVNSPLHF	TGCGCCAGCACCCCCAGCAGGACGGTTAATTCACCCCTCCACTTT
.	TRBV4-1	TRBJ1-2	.	CASSLPGLGYTF	TGCGCCAGCAGCCTGCCAGGGCTTGGCTACACCTTC
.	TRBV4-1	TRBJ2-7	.	CASSQGLFYEQYF	TGCGCCAGCAGCCAAGGGCTCTTCTACGAGCAGTACTTC
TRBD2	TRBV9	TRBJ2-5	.	CASSVATSGGETQYF	TGTGCCAGCAGCGTAGCTACTAGCGGGGGCGAGACCCAGTACTTC
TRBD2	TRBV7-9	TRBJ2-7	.	CASSSGLAGAEQYF	TGTGCCAGCAGCTCGGGACTAGCGGGGGCCGAGCAGTACTTC
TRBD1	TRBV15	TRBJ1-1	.	CATSVAGGSEAFF	TGTGCCACCAGTGTAGCAGGGGGATCTGAAGCTTTCTTT
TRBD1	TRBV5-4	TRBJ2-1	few	CASSGDSYNEQFF	TGTGCCAGCAGCGGGGACAGCTACAATGAGCAGTTCTTC
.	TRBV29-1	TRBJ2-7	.	CSVEDPQQGGYEQYF	TGCAGCGTTGAAGACCCCCAACAGGGCGGCTACGAGCAGTACTTC
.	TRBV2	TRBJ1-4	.	CASSEVTGPNNEKLFF	TGTGCCAGCAGTGAAGTTACGGGACCGAATAATGAAAAACTGTTTTTT
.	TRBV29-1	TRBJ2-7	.	CSVKGPEQYF	TGCAGCGTTAAAGGGCCAGAGCAGTACTTC
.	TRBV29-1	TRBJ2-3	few	CSVVAVSQGPEQVHTDTQYF	TGCAGCGTTGTTGCAGTCTCCCAAGGTCCGGAACAAGTCCACACAGATACGCAGTATTTT
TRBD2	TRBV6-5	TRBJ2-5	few	CASSPLAGVETQYF	TGTGCCAGCAGTCCCCTAGCGGGGGTAGAGACCCAGTACTTC
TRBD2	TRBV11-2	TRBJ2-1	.	CASSSSGGNEQFF	TGTGCCAGCAGCTCTAGCGGGGGAAATGAGCAGTTCTTC
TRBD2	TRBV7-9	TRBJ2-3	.	CASSFPTSGGAPDTQYF	TGTGCCAGCAGCTTCCCAACTAGCGGGGGGGCCCCAGATACGCAGTATTTT
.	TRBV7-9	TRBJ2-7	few	CASSLLGHEQYF	TGTGCCAGCAGCTTGTTAGGGCACGAGCAGTACTTC
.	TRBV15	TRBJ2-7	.	CATSTGNYEQYF	TGTGCCACCAGCACAGGGAACTACGAGCAGTACTTC
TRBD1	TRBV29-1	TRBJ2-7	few	CSAQSTGGYEQYF	TGCAGCGCCCAAAGCACAGGGGGCTACGAGCAGTACTTC
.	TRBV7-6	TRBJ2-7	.	CASSLVQGPYEQYF	TGTGCCAGCAGCTTAGTTCAGGGCCCTTACGAGCAGTACTTC
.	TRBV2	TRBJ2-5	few	CASSETAGRHQETQYF	TGTGCCAGCAGTGAAACGGCAGGGAGGCACCAAGAGACCCAGTACTTC
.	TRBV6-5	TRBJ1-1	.	CASSYLTTMNTEAFF	TGTGCCAGCAGTTATTTGACTACTATGAACACTGAAGCTTTCTTT
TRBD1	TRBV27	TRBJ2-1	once	CASMTGMRNNEQFF	TGTGCCAGCATGACAGGGATGCGCAACAATGAGCAGTTCTTC
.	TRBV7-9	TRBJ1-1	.	CASSNERSEAFF	TGTGCCAGCAGCAACGAAAGGAGTGAAGCTTTCTTT
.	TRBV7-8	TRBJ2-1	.	CASRDGSYNEQFF	TGTGCCAGCAGGGACGGATCCTACAATGAGCAGTTCTTC
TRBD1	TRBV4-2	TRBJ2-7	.	CASSQDPGTDSYEQYF	TGTGCCAGCAGCCAAGATCCCGGGACAGACTCCTACGAGCAGTACTTC
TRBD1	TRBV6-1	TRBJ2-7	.	CASSVGTGAFYEQYF	TGTGCCAGCAGTGTTGGGACAGGGGCCTTTTACGAGCAGTACTTC
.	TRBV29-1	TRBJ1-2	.	CSALSSYGYTF	TGCAGCGCCCTATCCTCCTATGGCTACACCTTC
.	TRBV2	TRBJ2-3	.	CASSENSHTDTQYF	TGTGCCAGCAGTGAAAACAGCCACACAGATACGCAGTATTTT
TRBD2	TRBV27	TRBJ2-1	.	CASAPLPGTSSYNEQFF	TGTGCCAGCGCTCCCCTCCCCGGGACTAGCTCCTACAATGAGCAGTTCTTC
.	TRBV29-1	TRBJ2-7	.	CSVEDFREGLDYEQYF	TGCAGCGTTGAAGATTTTCGCGAGGGGTTGGACTACGAGCAGTACTTC
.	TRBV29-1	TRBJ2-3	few	CSVDYRPADTQYF	TGCAGCGTTGATTACCGGCCCGCGGATACGCAGTATTTT
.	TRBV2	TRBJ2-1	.	CASSPEGGPYNEQFF	TGTGCCAGCAGCCCCGAGGGGGGGCCCTACAATGAGCAGTTCTTC
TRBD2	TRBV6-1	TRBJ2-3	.	CASSNEGGGVDTQYF	TGTGCCAGTTCAAACGAAGGCGGGGGTGTGGATACGCAGTATTTT
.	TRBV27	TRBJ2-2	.	CASRTGTSYGELFF	TGTGCCAGCAGGACCGGGACATCGTACGGGGAGCTGTTTTTT
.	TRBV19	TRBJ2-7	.	CASSFRTGTYEQYF	TGTGCCAGTAGTTTCAGAACCGGGACCTACGAGCAGTACTTC
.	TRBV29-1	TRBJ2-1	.	CSVLRVDHNEQFF	TGCAGCGTTTTAAGGGTCGATCACAATGAGCAGTTCTTC
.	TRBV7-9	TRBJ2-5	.	CASSITPGEETQYF	TGTGCCAGCAGCATAACCCCAGGGGAAGAGACCCAGTACTTC
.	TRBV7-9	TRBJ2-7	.	CASSLRYEQYF	TGTGCCAGCAGCTTGCGCTACGAGCAGTACTTC
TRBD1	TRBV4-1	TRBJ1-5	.	CASSELGQWGQPQHF	TGCGCCAGCAGCGAGCTGGGACAGTGGGGTCAGCCCCAGCATTTT
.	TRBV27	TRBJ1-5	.	CASSLAGRSNQPQHF	TGTGCCAGCAGTTTGGCTGGGCGTAGCAATCAGCCCCAGCATTTT
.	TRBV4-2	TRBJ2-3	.	CASSPEGGTDTQYF	TGTGCCAGCAGCCCTGAGGGAGGCACAGATACGCAGTATTTT
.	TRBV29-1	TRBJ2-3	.	CSVEGSRDTQYF	TGCAGCGTTGAAGGGAGCAGGGATACGCAGTATTTT
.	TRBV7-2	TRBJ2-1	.	CASSGLPESYNEQFF	TGTGCCAGCAGCGGACTACCGGAATCCTACAATGAGCAGTTCTTC
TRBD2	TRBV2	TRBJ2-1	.	CATSGTSVEQFF	TGTGCCACCTCCGGGACTAGTGTTGAGCAGTTCTTC
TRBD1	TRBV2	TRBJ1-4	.	CASSESGGRMNKLFF	TGTGCCAGCAGTGAATCAGGGGGCCGGATGAATAAACTGTTTTTT
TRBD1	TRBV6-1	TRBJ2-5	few	CASSDRTGYGETQYF	TGTGCCAGCAGTGACAGGACAGGGTATGGGGAGACCCAGTACTTC
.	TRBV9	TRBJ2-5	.	CASSVAGAQETQYF	TGTGCCAGCAGCGTGGCGGGGGCACAAGAGACCCAGTACTTC
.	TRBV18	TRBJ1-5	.	CASSPPDQGNNQPQHF	TGTGCCAGCTCACCACCGGACCAGGGGAACAATCAGCCCCAGCATTTT
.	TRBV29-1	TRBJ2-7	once	CSVEEGTTGYEQYF	TGCAGCGTTGAAGAGGGGACAACGGGGTACGAGCAGTACTTC
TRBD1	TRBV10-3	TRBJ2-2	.	CAISESRPGQGISIITGELFF	TGTGCCATCAGTGAGTCCAGACCGGGACAGGGGATAAGTATCATCACCGGGGAGCTGTTTTTT
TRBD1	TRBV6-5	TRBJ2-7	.	CASSYTTGEVPYEQYF	TGTGCCAGCAGTTACACGACAGGGGAAGTCCCCTACGAGCAGTACTTC
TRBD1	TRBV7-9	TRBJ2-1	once	CASSSTGSPNEQFF	TGTGCCAGCAGCTCGACAGGGAGCCCCAATGAGCAGTTCTTC
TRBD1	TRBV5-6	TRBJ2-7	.	CASSRAWDRDHEQYF	TGTGCCAGCAGCCGAGCTTGGGACAGGGACCACGAGCAGTACTTC
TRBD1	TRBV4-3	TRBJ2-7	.	CASSHGRQGSYEQYF	TGCGCCAGCAGCCACGGAAGACAGGGCTCCTACGAGCAGTACTTC
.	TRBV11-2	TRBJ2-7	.	CASSLQSSYEQYF	TGTGCCAGCAGCTTACAGAGCTCCTACGAGCAGTACTTC
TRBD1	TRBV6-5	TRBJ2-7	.	CASSTGQGSYEQYF	TGTGCCAGCAGTACAGGACAGGGCTCCTACGAGCAGTACTTC
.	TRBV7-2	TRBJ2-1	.	CASSFRHNEQFF	TGTGCCAGCAGCTTCAGGCACAATGAGCAGTTCTTC